This T cell receptor (beta chain) was recorded in a study of blood T cell repertoires in COVID-19. Overall study context: There were acute and convalescent COVID-19 samples, and they came from the United States, Italy and Spain. Sample material is recorded as cDNA or gDNA derived from T cells, B-cell-depleted T cells, or PBMCs.

Sequencing used immunoSEQ multiplex PCR; TCRdb keeps in-frame clones, though not all of them. There are approximately 220,000 clones in the sample; roughly 83% occur only once, and 25% to 35% lies in the top ten. Germline CDR1 and CDR2: LGHDT and YNNKEL (reference sequence). The CDR3 totals 15 residues. Trimming removed 0 bases from V and 5 bases from J, with 13 bases in between. The rearrangement links TRBV3-1 (or the pseudogene TRBV3-2) to TRBJ2-5; D is unresolved. The sequenced material came from peripheral blood. This TCR derives from a man aged 35-49 years with acute or convalescent COVID-19. CDR3 DNA: TGTGCCAGCAGCCAAGAGCTGGCTAGATCTGAGACCCAGTACTTC. Translation gives CASSQELARSETQYF.